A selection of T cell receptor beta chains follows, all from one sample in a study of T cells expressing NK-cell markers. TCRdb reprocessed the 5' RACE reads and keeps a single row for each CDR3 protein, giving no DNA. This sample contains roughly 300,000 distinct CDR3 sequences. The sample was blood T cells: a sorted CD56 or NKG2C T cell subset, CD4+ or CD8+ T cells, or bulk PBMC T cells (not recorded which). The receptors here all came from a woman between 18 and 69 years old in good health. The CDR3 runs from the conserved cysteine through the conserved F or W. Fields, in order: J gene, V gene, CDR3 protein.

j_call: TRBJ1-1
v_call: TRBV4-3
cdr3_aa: CASSQGLADTEAFF

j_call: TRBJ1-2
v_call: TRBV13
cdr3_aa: CASSLRQGLGYTF

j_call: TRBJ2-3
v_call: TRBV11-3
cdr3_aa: CASSLGADTDTQYF

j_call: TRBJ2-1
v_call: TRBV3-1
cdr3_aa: CASSHGRVYQNNEQFF

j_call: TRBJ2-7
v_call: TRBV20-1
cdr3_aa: CSANQQGRSYEQYF

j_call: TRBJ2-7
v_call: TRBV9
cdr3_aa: CASSPSAGAGGYEQYF

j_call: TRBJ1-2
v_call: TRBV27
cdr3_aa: CASRPTGGYGYTF

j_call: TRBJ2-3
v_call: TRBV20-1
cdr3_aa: CSARGWGGTQYF

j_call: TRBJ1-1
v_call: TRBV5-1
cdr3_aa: CASSRDRGMNTEAFF

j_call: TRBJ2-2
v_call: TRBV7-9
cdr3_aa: CASRFQGPNTGELFF

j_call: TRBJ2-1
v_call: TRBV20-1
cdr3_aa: CSARSRLAGVNEQFF

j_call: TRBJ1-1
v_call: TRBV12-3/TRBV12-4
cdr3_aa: CASSPLGVRTEAFF

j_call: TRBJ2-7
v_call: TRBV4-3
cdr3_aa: CASSQGAGGSYEQYF

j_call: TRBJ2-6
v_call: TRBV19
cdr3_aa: CASSIGGANVLTF

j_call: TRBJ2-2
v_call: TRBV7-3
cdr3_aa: CASSSGTHTGELFF

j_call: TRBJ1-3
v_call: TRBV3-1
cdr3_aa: CASSQDRRGYPFSGNTIYF

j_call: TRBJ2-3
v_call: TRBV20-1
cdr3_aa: CSARAIAFSTQYF

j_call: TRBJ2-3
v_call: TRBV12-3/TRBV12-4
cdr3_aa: CASSSGGGRTQYF

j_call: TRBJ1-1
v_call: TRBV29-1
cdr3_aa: CSAGSGSEAFF

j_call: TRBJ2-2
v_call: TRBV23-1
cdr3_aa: CASSGTGYSGELFF

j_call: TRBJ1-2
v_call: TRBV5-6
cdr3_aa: CASNPDRRNYGYTF

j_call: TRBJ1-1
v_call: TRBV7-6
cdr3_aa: CASSLAQGVGTEAFF

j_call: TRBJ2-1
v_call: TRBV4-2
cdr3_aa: CASSQGAGGPYNEQFF

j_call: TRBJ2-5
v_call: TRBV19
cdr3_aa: CASSMKLYRAGETQYF

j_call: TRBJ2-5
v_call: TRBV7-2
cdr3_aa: CASSPEPGQETQYF

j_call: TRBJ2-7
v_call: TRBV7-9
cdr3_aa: CASSHGGQVDYEQYF

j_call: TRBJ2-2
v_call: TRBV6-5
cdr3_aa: CASSYSTLTGELFF

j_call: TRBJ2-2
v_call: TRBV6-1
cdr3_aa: CASSPRDIRFGELFF

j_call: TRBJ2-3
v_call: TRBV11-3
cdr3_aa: CASSSGQESTDTQYF